This T cell receptor (beta chain) stems from a study of spatial heterogeneity in lung cancer. The time point is: sample taken at primary tumor resection. No cell sorting; template was whole RNA from tumor, lung tissue or PBMC. The cohort: about 79 early-stage, untreated non-small cell lung cancer patients. TCRdb processed the 5' RACE reads anew with MiXCR; each CDR3 protein has one entry. The table shows roughly 79,000 distinct CDR3 sequences, with roughly 12% occurring only once. The CDR3 is 15 residues long. CDR1 SQVTM and CDR2 ANQGSEA come from the germline V gene. V was pared by 6 bases and J by 0 bases, with 15 bases between. This clonotype was counted between two and nine times.

The source of this sequence is a male donor with early-stage non-small cell lung cancer. The source was PBMCs, collected at surgery. The chain carries TRBV29-1 and TRBJ2-1, with a possible D match to TRBD2 (6 bases). The CDR3 DNA is TGCAGCGTAGCCGGGAGCCCCAGCTCCTACAATGAGCAGTTCTTC. Its protein is CSVAGSPSSYNEQFF.